What follows is one T cell receptor (beta chain) and its context. The data originate from a study of long-term antiretroviral therapy in people with HIV. V dropped 0 bases and J dropped 6 bases, with 13 bases sitting between them. The CDR3 spans 14 residues. The germline V gene has CDR1 SGDLS and CDR2 YYNGEE. Running of the v3.0 immunoSEQ assay took place at survey level. Generated by immunoSEQ multiplex PCR, the TCRdb table keeps only in-frame clones and is missing some. The data show tens of thousands of clones, with more than 75% seen just once and around 5% held by the top ten. The source of this sequence is a woman in her thirties or forties with HIV. Specimen: unsorted PBMCs, collected 0.5 years after starting antiretroviral therapy. The chain combines TRBV9 with TRBJ2-7, with unresolved D. CDR3 sequence: CASSVAASQREQYF. The CDR3 DNA is TGTGCCAGCAGCGTAGCAGCTAGTCAACGCGAGCAGTACTTC.